This entry features one T cell receptor beta chain sequence. The antigen is unknown. The CDR3 loop spans 17 amino acids. Germline trimming cut 1 base from V and 2 bases from J; bases unmatched to any gene: 6. CDR1 MNHNS and CDR2 SASEGT come from the germline V gene. Amplification used 60 Vbeta primers and 13 Jbeta primers. Profiling relied on immunoSEQ multiplex PCR, and the TCRdb table lists in-frame clones only, not all of them. The sample lists 140,000 to 150,000 clones, approximately 67% occurring once. This sample was included in a study of cytomegalovirus exposure and HLA in healthy donors. Across the study: Genetic ancestry analysis placed over 65% of the 300 to 500 donors that were genotyped in the Caucasian-associated cluster.

General study findings and limits: Cytomegalovirus-associated status was assigned to 150 to 200 TCR beta chains. Diagnosis of cytomegalovirus status made by the classifier reportedly showed high specificity and sensitivity.

Donors were nominally healthy when sampled, though unrecorded immune exposures were likely. The TCR was taken from a woman in her sixties or seventies in good health and CMV-seronegative. V and J are TRBV6-1 and TRBJ2-3; 10 nucleotides agree with TRBD2. The specimen sequenced was PBMCs. The CDR3 DNA is TGTGCCAGCAGTGAAGTGAAGACTAGCGGGTACACAGATACGCAGTATTTT. Amino acid sequence: CASSEVKTSGYTDTQYF.